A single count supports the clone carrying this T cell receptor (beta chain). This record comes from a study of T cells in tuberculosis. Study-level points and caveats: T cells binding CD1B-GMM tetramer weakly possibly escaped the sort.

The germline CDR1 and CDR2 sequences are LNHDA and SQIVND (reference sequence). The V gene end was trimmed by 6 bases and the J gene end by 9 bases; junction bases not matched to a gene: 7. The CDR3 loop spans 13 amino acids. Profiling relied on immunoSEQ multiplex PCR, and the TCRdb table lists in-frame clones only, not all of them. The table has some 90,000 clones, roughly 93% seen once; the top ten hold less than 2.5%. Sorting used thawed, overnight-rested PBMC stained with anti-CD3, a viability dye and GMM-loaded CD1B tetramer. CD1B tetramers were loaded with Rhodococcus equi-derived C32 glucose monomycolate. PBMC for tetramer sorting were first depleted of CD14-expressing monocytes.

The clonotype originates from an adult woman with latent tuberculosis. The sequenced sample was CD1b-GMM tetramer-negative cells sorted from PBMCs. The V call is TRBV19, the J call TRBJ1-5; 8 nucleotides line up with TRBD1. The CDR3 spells CASRNTGGWPQHF. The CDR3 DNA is TGTGCCAGTAGAAATACAGGGGGATGGCCCCAGCATTTT. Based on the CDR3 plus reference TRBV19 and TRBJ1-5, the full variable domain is DGGITQSPKYLFRKEGQNVTLSCEQNLNHDAMYWYRQDPGQGLRLIYYSQIVNDFQKGDIAEGYSVSREKKESFPLTVTSAQKNPTAFYLCASRNTGGWPQHFGDGTRLSIL.